This T cell receptor (beta chain) came from a study of Graves' ophthalmopathy and Graves' hyperthyroidism. Overall study: Before any treatment was given, at initial diagnosis, peripheral blood was collected.

RNA transcripts were the template, and TCR beta CDR3 regions were amplified from them. RT-PCR was first run with HTBI primers, then multiplex PCR in a second round. TCRdb passed the multiplex PCR reads through MiXCR, listing each CDR3 protein once. The repertoire consists of 340,000 or so distinct CDR3 sequences, with 15% to 20% occurring once and the leading ten covering 12%. This clonotype was counted at least ten times. Its cognate antigen is unknown. Overall study findings and caveats: The study's model predicted ophthalmopathy progression at over 55% sensitivity and about 72% specificity.

V dropped 0 bases and J dropped 1 base, with 3 bases sitting between them. Germline CDR1 and CDR2: SQVTM and ANQGSEA. This CDR3 is 12 amino acids long. The chain recombines TRBV29-1 with TRBJ1-1; D uncertain. The receptor's source is an adult man with Graves' ophthalmopathy. The sample was peripheral blood. The CDR3 nucleotides read TGCAGCGTTGAAGAATCGAACACTGAAGCTTTCTTT. Its translation: CSVEESNTEAFF.